These 11 T cell receptor beta chains originate from one sample sequenced in a study of CD8 T cells in Susac syndrome. RNA, at about 0.45 to 1 ug, was reverse transcribed with random hexamers. TCRdb independently ran MiXCR on the immunoSEQ multiplex PCR reads; one entry per CDR3 protein. The sample consists of 65,000 to 100,000 distinct CDR3 sequences, around 96% of them appearing once. The sample comprised CD8+ T cells from PBMCs. The receptors come from a human donor with Susac syndrome.

As concerns this clonotype: The germline gene is not matched at one end of the junction; a read error may be the cause. The rearrangement links TRBV7-7 to TRBJ2-5; D not certain. CDR1 SSHAT and CDR2 FNYEAQ come from the germline V gene (reference sequence). The CDR3 is 13 residues long. The CDR3 sequence is CASSFKGSETQYF. The CDR3 region has the DNA TGTGCTAGCAGCTTCAAGGGTTCAGAGACCCAGTACTTC.

The V call is TRBV9, the J call TRBJ2-1; 10 nucleotides match TRBD1. Germline CDR1 reads SGDLS; CDR2 reads YYNGEE. CDR3 length: 16 amino acids. V lost 1 base and J lost 8; bases outside the gene matches: 9. The CDR3 nucleotides read TGTGCCAGCAGCGTACCGTGGGACAGGGGACCCCATGAGCAGTTCTTC. Protein: CASSVPWDRGPHEQFF.

The chain combines TRBV13 with TRBJ2-1; 9 bases align to TRBD2. Germline CDR1 reads PRHDT; CDR2 reads FYEKMQ (reference sequence). This CDR3 has 15 amino acids. Trimming removed 5 bases from V and 6 bases from J; junction bases left unmatched: 8. In DNA, the CDR3 is TGTGCCAGCAGCCGGGGACTAGCCCCCCTCAATGAGCAGTTCTTC. The encoded protein is CASSRGLAPLNEQFF. The whole variable domain, filled in from reference TRBV13 and TRBJ2-1, reads AAGVIQSPRHLIKEKRETATLKCYPIPRHDTVYWYQQGPGQDPQFLISFYEKMQSDKGSIPDRFSAQQFSDYHSELNMSSLELGDSALYFCASSRGLAPLNEQFFGPGTRLTVL.

The rearrangement joins TRBV9 to TRBJ2-7; weak D call: TRBD1 (5 bases). This CDR3 spans 14 amino acids. The V and J ends lost 2 bases and 3 bases respectively, with 12 bases between them. CDR1 SGDLS and CDR2 YYNGEE come from the germline V gene. This CDR3 reads CASSVGLGVYEQYF. The CDR3 DNA follows: TGTGCCAGCAGCGTTGGGCTAGGGGTCTACGAGCAGTACTTC.

This CDR3 is CASSRGESNQPQHF. The CDR3 coding sequence is TGCGCCAGCAGCCGTGGAGAGAGCAATCAGCCCCAGCATTTT. The V gene is TRBV5-1, the J gene TRBJ1-5; D unclear. In germline, CDR1 is SGHRS, CDR2 YFSETQ. CDR3 length: 14 residues. Trimming took off 4 bases at V and 1 base at J, with 9 bases between the two ends.

This chain uses TRBV10-3 with TRBJ2-3; 10 positions match TRBD2. This CDR3 is built from 16 residues. Germline CDR1 reads ENHRY; CDR2 reads SYGVKD. Losses at the gene ends were 3 bases for V and 0 bases for J; bases not matched to a gene: 3. Here the CDR3 DNA reads TGTGCCATCAGTGAACCGACTAGCGGGAGCACAGATACGCAGTATTTT. As protein: CAISEPTSGSTDTQYF.

This chain uses TRBV6-5 with TRBJ1-1; D unresolved. CDR1 MNHEY and CDR2 SVGAGI come from the germline V gene. Trimming removed 7 bases at V and 5 bases at J, with 14 bases between. CDR3 size: 13 residues. CDR3 residues: CASTHPGGTEAFF. The CDR3 DNA reads as TGTGCCAGCACCCACCCAGGAGGGACTGAAGCTTTCTTT.

The chain couples TRBV7-2 to TRBJ2-5; TRBD1 might be the D (6 bases). The CDR3 length is 13 residues. The V and J ends lost 10 bases and 9 bases respectively, with 21 bases between them. CDR1 is SGHTA and CDR2 is FQGNSA in the germline V gene. CDR3 bases: TGTGCCACTCGGGGTAGCGCCCCAGGGGCCCAGTACTTC. Its protein is CATRGSAPGAQYF.

The chain recombines TRBV24-1 with TRBJ2-1, with 9 bases identical to TRBD1. Trimming removed 4 bases from V and 11 bases from J; junction bases left unmatched: 5. CDR1 KGHDR and CDR2 SFDVKD come from the germline V gene. The length of the CDR3 is 13 residues. The CDR3 sequence: CATSERTGGQQFF. The CDR3 DNA reads TGTGCCACCAGTGAAAGAACAGGGGGCCAGCAGTTCTTC.

J is TRBJ2-7 and V is TRBV20-1, with 8 positions matching TRBD2. The CDR3 is made up of 13 amino acids. Trimming took 6 bases from V and 3 from J; bases not matched to a gene: 7. Looked up from germline, CDR1 is DFQATT and CDR2 is SNEGSKA (reference sequence). CDR3 nucleotide sequence: TGCAGTGCCCGGACTAGCTCCCGCTACGAGCAGTACGTC. The encoded protein is CSARTSSRYEQYV.

The V and J genes are TRBV3-1 and TRBJ1-1; 8 bases fit TRBD1. The J segment lost 2 bases and the V segment lost 5 bases, leaving 10 bases of the junction unmatched. The germline V gene encodes CDR1 LGHDT and CDR2 YNNKEL (reference sequence). The CDR3 runs 16 residues. The CDR3 sequence is CASSTRTGSSNTEAFF. Here the CDR3 DNA reads TGTGCCAGCAGCACGAGGACAGGGAGTAGCAACACTGAAGCTTTCTTT.